Following are 32 T cell receptor beta chains from one sample sequenced in a study of shared clonotypes between healthy human individuals. This table comes from immunoSEQ multiplex PCR, and its TCRdb copy is limited to in-frame clones, with some not included. This sample has about 680,000 clones, with around four fifths found just once. What was sequenced was memory CD4+ T cells sorted from blood. The sample's subset: CD45RA-negative fraction. The receptors here all came from a woman in her twenties or thirties in good health.

In regard to this clone: Other nucleotide sequences in the sample specify the same CDR3. The rearrangement links TRBV19 to TRBJ1-1; D ambiguous. Germline CDR1 reads LNHDA; CDR2 reads SQIVND (reference sequence). Trimming cost V 3 bases and J 0 bases, with 8 bases left between them. This CDR3 comprises 14 residues. This CDR3 reads CASSISGMNTEAFF. CDR3 DNA sequence: TGTGCCAGTAGTATTAGTGGAATGAACACTGAAGCTTTCTTT.

As regards this clone: The sample has other DNA sequences that encode this CDR3 too. This chain connects TRBV5-1 to TRBJ2-1, with D perhaps matching TRBD2 (6 bases). This CDR3 region has 15 residues. Germline V gene sequence: CDR1 SGHRS, CDR2 YFSETQ. Trimming pared 2 bases from V and 1 base from J, leaving 10 bases between. CDR3 DNA sequence: TGCGCCAGCAGCTTTAGCGGACCTTCCTACAATGAGCAGTTCTTC. It codes for CASSFSGPSYNEQFF.

Comment on this clone: The same CDR3 is also encoded by other DNA sequences in this sample. The genes are TRBV28 and TRBJ1-3; D not resolved. With 3 bases removed from V and 4 bases from J, the gap between germline ends came to 4 bases. The CDR3 is 12 residues long. Per the germline V gene, CDR1 is MDHEN and CDR2 is SYDVKM. The CDR3 sequence: CASSFAGNTIYF. In DNA form, the CDR3 reads TGTGCCAGCAGTTTCGCGGGAAACACCATATATTTT.

CDR3 DNA: TGTGCCAGCAGTCAACAGGCCGGGGACAATGAAAAACTGTTTTTT. Its translation: CASSQQAGDNEKLFF. The chain has TRBV27 and TRBJ1-4; maybe TRBD1 (5 bases). Germline CDR1 is MNHEY and CDR2 is SMNVEV (reference sequence). With 5 bases removed from V and 5 bases from J, the gap between germline ends came to 15 bases. The CDR3 runs 15 residues.

This chain joins TRBV4-2 and TRBJ1-5; 9 bases fit TRBD1. Germline V lookup: CDR1 LGHNA, CDR2 YNFKEQ. This CDR3 has 16 residues. The V gene end was trimmed by 4 bases and the J gene end by 5 bases; junction bases not matched to a gene: 9. This chain's CDR3 is CASSRTGTGQDQPQHF. The CDR3 DNA is TGTGCCAGCAGCCGTACCGGGACAGGGCAGGATCAGCCCCAGCATTTT.

CDR3 region: CASSHGTGHQPQHF. In DNA form, the CDR3 reads TGTGCCAGCAGCCACGGGACAGGGCATCAGCCCCAGCATTTT. V usage is TRBV28 and J usage is TRBJ1-5, with 9 bases lining up with TRBD1. CDR3 size: 14 residues. The J segment lost 5 bases and the V segment lost 6 bases, leaving 5 bases of the junction unmatched. CDR1 MDHEN and CDR2 SYDVKM come from the germline V gene.

The chain is built from TRBV7-2 and TRBJ2-3, with 9 bases fitting TRBD2. The CDR3 length is 16 residues. J lost 5 bases, V lost 5 bases, and 11 bases had no gene match. Germline CDR1 and CDR2: SGHTA and FQGNSA. The CDR3 protein is CASSTQSGTSRDTQYF. Here the CDR3 DNA reads TGTGCCAGCAGCACTCAATCCGGGACTAGCCGAGATACGCAGTATTTT. The whole variable domain, remainder taken from reference TRBV7-2 and TRBJ2-3, is GAGVSQSPSNKVTEKGKDVELRCDPISGHTALYWYRQSLGQGLEFLIYFQGNSAPDKSGLPSDRFSAERTGGSVSTLTIQRTQQEDSAVYLCASSTQSGTSRDTQYFGPGTRLTVL.

This clone occurred many times. The CDR3 DNA reads as TGCGCCAGCAGCCAGGCCCCTACAGGTGGGTACGAGCAGTACTTC. This translates into CASSQAPTGGYEQYF. The chain joins TRBV4-1 to TRBJ2-7; a possible D gene is TRBD1 (5 bases). V lost 3 bases, J lost 4 bases, and 16 bases lay in between. The CDR3 loop spans 15 amino acids. Germline loops: CDR1 MGHRA, CDR2 YSYEKL.

This clone was counted many times. CDR3 protein: CASSPGGIAGQSTDTQYF. The CDR3, as DNA: TGTGCCAGCAGCCCCGGTGGTATAGCGGGCCAAAGCACAGATACGCAGTATTTT. V and J are TRBV13 and TRBJ2-3, with TRBD2 matching 7 bases. Trimming cost V 5 bases and J 0 bases; bases outside gene matches: 14. The germline CDR1 and CDR2 sequences are PRHDT and FYEKMQ (reference sequence). This CDR3 region has 18 residues. The full variable domain, with the rest looked up from reference TRBV13 and TRBJ2-3, is AAGVIQSPRHLIKEKRETATLKCYPIPRHDTVYWYQQGPGQDPQFLISFYEKMQSDKGSIPDRFSAQQFSDYHSELNMSSLELGDSALYFCASSPGGIAGQSTDTQYFGPGTRLTVL.

Details on this clone: Other DNA sequences in the same sample also yield this CDR3. V and J are TRBV5-1 and TRBJ1-2; D might be TRBD1 (6 bases). V shed 4 bases and J shed 3 bases, with 10 bases lying between them. The CDR3 is made up of 13 amino acids. Germline-derived CDR1 and CDR2 are SGHRS and YFSETQ. The CDR3 sequence is CASSEDSYYGYTF. In nucleotides, the CDR3 is TGCGCCAGCAGCGAGGACAGTTACTATGGCTACACCTTC.

The chain combines TRBV7-2 with TRBJ2-5; D perhaps matches TRBD2 (6 bases). The CDR3 has 17 residues. V was clipped by 5 bases and J by 2 bases, with 21 bases between them. From germline, CDR1 is SGHTA and CDR2 FQGNSA. CDR3 DNA: TGTGCCAGCAGCGTCCGGAGGACCGGGACTCTACAAGAGACCCAGTACTTC. Translated: CASSVRRTGTLQETQYF.

The chain joins TRBV21-1 to TRBJ2-1. TRBV21-1 represents a pseudogene. CDR3 length: 15 residues. The CDR3 sequence: CASSKAVGPYNEQFF. The CDR3 DNA sequence: TGTGCCAGCAGCAAAGCAGTAGGCCCCTACAATGAGCAGTTCTTC.

The CDR3 DNA sequence: TGTGCCAGCTCACCTCGCTCTGGGGCCAACGTCCTGACTTTC. Translated, it gives CASSPRSGANVLTF. The V gene is TRBV18, the J gene TRBJ2-6; D gene ambiguous. Germline V gene data show CDR1 as KGHSH and CDR2 as LQKENI. Trimming pared 3 bases from V and 0 bases from J, leaving 3 bases between. The CDR3 length is 14 residues.

V gene TRBV2 combines with J gene TRBJ2-2; D possibly corresponds to TRBD1 (5 bases). The V gene lost 7 bases and the J gene lost 4 bases, with 16 bases spanning the gap. CDR1 SNHLY and CDR2 FYNNEI come from the germline V gene. The CDR3 totals 15 residues. CDR3 region: CASKLAETVTGELFF. The CDR3 DNA reads as TGTGCCAGCAAACTGGCGGAGACAGTCACCGGGGAGCTGTTTTTT.

This clone was seen only a few times. The CDR3 protein is CASSIDGRGGQPQHF. CDR3 in DNA: TGTGCCAGTAGTATAGACGGCAGGGGTGGGCAGCCCCAGCATTTT. The rearrangement joins TRBV19 to TRBJ1-5; maybe TRBD1 (6 bases). V was shortened by 0 bases and J by 7 bases, with 13 bases between the two germline ends. Germline loops: CDR1 LNHDA, CDR2 SQIVND (reference sequence). There are 15 residues in the CDR3. The full variable domain, rest sourced from reference TRBV19 and TRBJ1-5, is DGGITQSPKYLFRKEGQNVTLSCEQNLNHDAMYWYRQDPGQGLRLIYYSQIVNDFQKGDIAEGYSVSREKKESFPLTVTSAQKNPTAFYLCASSIDGRGGQPQHFGDGTRLSIL.

This clone appeared a single time. The CDR3 is CASREDSSTDTQYF. CDR3 in DNA: TGTGCCAGCAGAGAGGACAGTAGCACAGATACGCAGTATTTT. This chain joins TRBV2 and TRBJ2-3, with a possible D match to TRBD1 (6 bases). The CDR3 contains 14 residues. The germline gives CDR1 SNHLY, CDR2 FYNNEI. Trimming left V 6 bases short and J 0 bases short, with 10 bases between.

The chain links TRBV7-2 to TRBJ2-1, with 7 bases that match TRBD1. The CDR3 is 14 amino acids. Germline CDR1 SGHTA, CDR2 FQGNSA. The V and J ends lost 5 bases and 9 bases, in that order; junction bases with no gene match: 10. The DNA for the CDR3 is TGTGCCAGCAGCCGAAACAGGGGAGACAGTGAGCAGTTCTTC. Amino acid sequence: CASSRNRGDSEQFF.

This clone was recorded only once. V usage is TRBV7-8 and J usage is TRBJ2-1; 7 bases agree with TRBD2. Germline trimming cut 2 bases from V and 8 bases from J; bases unmatched to any gene: 12. CDR1 is SGHVS and CDR2 is FQNEAQ in the germline V gene. The CDR3 extends over 16 amino acids. CDR3 residues: CASSLKLWAGVDEQFF. CDR3 in DNA: TGTGCCAGCAGCTTAAAGCTCTGGGCGGGAGTAGATGAGCAGTTCTTC.

The chain carries TRBV4-1 and TRBJ1-5; D may be TRBD1 (5 bases). The germline V and J ends were trimmed by 0 bases and 4 bases, with 7 bases remaining between them. The CDR3 runs to 14 residues. Germline loops: CDR1 MGHRA, CDR2 YSYEKL. CDR3 in DNA: TGCGCCAGCAGCCAAGACGGGGGGAATCAGCCCCAGCATTTT. It encodes CASSQDGGNQPQHF.

The genes are TRBV28 and TRBJ1-4; D gene ambiguous. CDR1 MDHEN and CDR2 SYDVKM come from the germline V gene. The CDR3 totals 14 residues. Trimming took 10 bases from V and 5 from J, leaving 17 bases between them. As DNA, the CDR3 is TGTGCCACCAAGCGGGCCGGGAAGAATGAAAAACTGTTTTTT. The encoded protein is CATKRAGKNEKLFF.

The V call is TRBV27, the J call TRBJ2-5, with TRBD1 identical over 7 bases. Trimming cost V 6 bases and J 2 bases; bases outside gene matches: 12. Germline V gene lookup returns CDR1 MNHEY and CDR2 SMNVEV (reference sequence). The CDR3 is made up of 16 amino acids. This CDR3 is CASRNFQAGGQETQYF. The CDR3 DNA follows: TGTGCCAGCAGAAACTTCCAGGCAGGGGGACAAGAGACCCAGTACTTC.

This chain's CDR3 is CASSGSGQGRNYGYTF. DNA of the CDR3: TGTGCCAGCAGTGGGTCGGGACAGGGACGTAACTATGGCTACACCTTC. The chain couples TRBV6-1 to TRBJ1-2, with TRBD1 matching 9 bases. This CDR3 comprises 16 residues. V was clipped by 4 bases and J by 1 base; unmatched bases: 7. Germline V gives CDR1 MNHNS, CDR2 SASEGT.

The V and J genes are TRBV7-2 and TRBJ2-5; TRBD1 or TRBD2 may be the D gene (7 bases each). V gave up 2 bases and J gave up 1 base, with 11 bases separating them. The CDR3 loop spans 15 amino acids. Germline CDR1 is SGHTA and CDR2 is FQGNSA. In DNA form, the CDR3 reads TGTGCCAGCAGCTTACAGGGGGGGCCCCAAGAGACCCAGTACTTC. It translates to CASSLQGGPQETQYF.

The gene calls are TRBV11-3 and TRBJ2-3; D call uncertain. The CDR3 spans 15 residues. V was pared by 1 base and J by 4 bases, with 12 bases between. In germline, CDR1 is SGHNT, CDR2 YENEEA. The CDR3: CASSLAGSAADTQYF. CDR3 nucleotide sequence: TGTGCCAGCAGCTTAGCGGGCTCCGCCGCAGATACGCAGTATTTT. Filled out from reference TRBV11-3 and TRBJ2-3, the complete variable domain reads EAGVVQSPRYKIIEKKQPVAFWCNPISGHNTLYWYLQNLGQGPELLIRYENEEAVDDSQLPKDRFSAERLKGVDSTLKIQPAELGDSAVYLCASSLAGSAADTQYFGPGTRLTVL.

The chain carries TRBV5-1 and TRBJ2-7; TRBD2 matches at 15 bases. The CDR3 totals 16 residues. V gave up 4 bases and J gave up 5 bases; unmatched junction bases: 7. CDR1 is SGHRS, CDR2 YFSETQ, per germline. CDR3 sequence: CASSPGLAGGLHEQYF. CDR3 sequence (DNA): TGCGCCAGCAGCCCGGGACTAGCGGGAGGTCTTCACGAGCAGTACTTC.

The chain recombines TRBV4-2 with TRBJ2-1, with D tentatively TRBD1 or TRBD2 (5 bases each). CDR1 LGHNA and CDR2 YNFKEQ come from the germline V gene. V lost 0 bases and J 5 bases, leaving 14 bases between the germline ends. The length of the CDR3 is 16 residues. This CDR3 reads CASSQDDHGTNNEQFF. In DNA form, the CDR3 reads TGTGCCAGCAGCCAAGATGACCACGGGACCAACAATGAGCAGTTCTTC.

The J gene is TRBJ2-2, the V gene TRBV6-1; tentative D call: TRBD2 (6 bases). Germline CDR1 MNHNS, CDR2 SASEGT. The ends were cut back, 8 bases at V and 6 bases at J, with 16 bases in the middle. The CDR3 has 14 amino acids. In DNA form, the CDR3 reads TGTGCCAGCCGCCCCCGGGGAGGCCCCGGGGAGCTGTTTTTT. Translated: CASRPRGGPGELFF.

The chain recombines TRBV6-5 with TRBJ1-1; no definite D call. V lost 4 bases and J 1 base, leaving 16 bases between the germline ends. Germline V gene data show CDR1 as MNHEY and CDR2 as SVGAGI. This CDR3 is 16 amino acids long. The CDR3 DNA follows: TGTGCCAGCAGTTTCTTTGGCATCAGCAAGAACACTGAAGCTTTCTTT. Translated, it gives CASSFFGISKNTEAFF.

This clone was counted ten times or more. The genes are TRBV5-6 and TRBJ1-1; D is possibly TRBD1 (5 bases). Germline CDR1 reads SGHDT; CDR2 reads YYEEEE. This CDR3 spans 12 amino acids. Trimming removed 6 bases from V and 4 bases from J, with 10 bases in between. For the CDR3, the DNA is TGTGCCAGCATGATTCAGGGCACTGAAGCTTTCTTT. This codes for CASMIQGTEAFF.

The CDR3 DNA reads TGTGCCATCAGTGATGAGGGCGGGAGGGCGGAGACCCAGTACTTC. Residues: CAISDEGGRAETQYF. The V call is TRBV10-3, the J call TRBJ2-5; TRBD2 matches 9 bases. With 3 bases clipped from V and 5 bases from J, the junction kept 7 bases outside the gene matches. The CDR3 totals 15 residues. The V gene's germline CDR1 is ENHRY and CDR2 SYGVKD.

Written as DNA, the CDR3 is TGTGCCAGCAGCGTAGAGGGACTAGAGTCGGATGAGCAGTTCTTC. Translated: CASSVEGLESDEQFF. This chain uses TRBV9 with TRBJ2-1; 8 nucleotides line up with TRBD2. This CDR3 region has 15 residues. The germline V gene encodes CDR1 SGDLS and CDR2 YYNGEE. Losses at the gene ends were 0 bases for V and 8 bases for J; bases not matched to a gene: 7.

The chain joins TRBV4-1 to TRBJ2-5, with TRBD1 identical over 7 bases. The length of the CDR3 is 16 residues. The germline V gene has CDR1 MGHRA and CDR2 YSYEKL. V trimming: 4 bases; J trimming: 4 bases; junction bases outside the gene matches: 12. CDR3 in amino acids: CASSPRQGRVGETQYF. The DNA of the CDR3 is TGCGCCAGCAGCCCGCGACAGGGACGGGTTGGAGAGACCCAGTACTTC.